The entry that follows covers one T cell receptor beta chain sequence. Its target is unknown. Expansion with viral peptide pools was applied to antigen-specific CD4+ T cells by the ViraFEST assay prior to sequencing. At the end of less than 12 days of culture, CD4+ T cells were isolated. Two-dose BNT162b2 or mRNA-1273 vaccination was given to participants. These data are taken from a study of vaccination effects on CD4 cells after COVID-19. Sequencing used immunoSEQ multiplex PCR; TCRdb keeps in-frame clones, though not all of them. The data show about 31,000 clones, roughly 81% seen once. The sequencing here drew on CD4+ T cells from PBMCs cultured with HCoV-229E spike peptides, taken after COVID-19 vaccination. The sequence was obtained from a human donor who received a COVID-19 vaccine.

The CDR3 reads CASRNGQGASGELFF. Here the CDR3 DNA reads TGTGCCAGCAGGAACGGACAGGGGGCGTCGGGGGAGCTGTTTTTT. The rearrangement joins TRBV6-6 to TRBJ2-2, with 11 bases matching TRBD1. Looked up from germline, CDR1 is MNHNY and CDR2 is SVGAGI (reference sequence). The CDR3 covers 15 residues. The V and J ends lost 6 bases and 8 bases, in that order; junction bases with no gene match: 8.